These 8 T cell receptor beta chains share one sample of origin, sequenced in a study of B cell selection in AIRE deficiency. Sorting defined conventional CD4 T cells as CD4+CD127+. Only in-frame clones appear in the TCRdb table, and some are missing; sequencing was by immunoSEQ multiplex PCR. The sample lists 20,000 to 30,000 clones, 96% occurring once. Sequencing was performed on CD4+CD127+ conventional T cells sorted from PBMCs. The source is a human donor in good health.

The CDR3 protein is CASSVGTGQQETQYF. In DNA, the CDR3 is TGTGCCAGCAGCGTAGGGACAGGGCAACAAGAGACCCAGTACTTC. The rearrangement uses TRBV9 and TRBJ2-5, with 8 bases identical to TRBD1. CDR1 and CDR2 (germline): SGDLS, YYNGEE. CDR3 length equals 15 residues. The V segment lost 0 bases and the J segment 2 bases; nucleotides outside the gene matches: 3. Filled out from reference TRBV9 and TRBJ2-5, the complete variable domain reads DSGVTQTPKHLITATGQRVTLRCSPRSGDLSVYWYQQSLDQGLQFLIQYYNGEERAKGNILERFSAQQFPDLHSELNLSSLELGDSALYFCASSVGTGQQETQYFGPGTRLLVL.

This chain uses TRBV7-2 with TRBJ2-1, with D perhaps TRBD2 (6 bases). The CDR3 spans 14 residues. Germline lookup yields CDR1 SGHTA and CDR2 FQGNSA. Trimming stripped 4 bases from V and 7 bases from J, with 14 bases between. Here the CDR3 reads CASSSSRGLNEQFF. DNA for the CDR3: TGTGCCAGCAGCTCGAGCCGGGGGTTAAATGAGCAGTTCTTC.

The V call is TRBV5-6, the J call TRBJ2-5; no clear D gene. Trimming removed 4 bases from V and 1 base from J, with 8 bases in between. The CDR3 extends over 13 amino acids. Per the germline V gene, CDR1 is SGHDT and CDR2 is YYEEEE. This CDR3 reads CASSPGAQETQYF. The DNA for the CDR3 is TGTGCCAGCAGCCCAGGTGCCCAAGAGACCCAGTACTTC. The full variable domain, in which reference TRBV5-6 and TRBJ2-5 provide the parts outside the CDR3, is DAGVTQSPTHLIKTRGQQVTLRCSPKSGHDTVSWYQQALGQGPQFIFQYYEEEERQRGNFPDRFSGHQFPNYSSELNVNALLLGDSALYLCASSPGAQETQYFGPGTRLLVL.

The V gene is TRBV19, the J gene TRBJ2-5; TRBD1 matches 8 bases. Germline values: CDR1 LNHDA, CDR2 SQIVND (reference sequence). Trimming at V came to 5 bases and at J to 2 bases, leaving 4 bases not matched to a gene. The CDR3 totals 14 residues. The chain's CDR3 is CASSVRQGQETQYF. Written as DNA, the CDR3 is TGTGCCAGTAGTGTGCGACAGGGGCAAGAGACCCAGTACTTC.

The V call is TRBV5-4, the J call TRBJ2-1; TRBD1 agrees at 11 bases. This CDR3 is 14 amino acids long. J lost 6 bases, V lost 4 bases, and 3 bases had no gene match. Germline V gene data show CDR1 as SGHNT and CDR2 as YYREEE (reference sequence). The CDR3 loop is CASSPGTGGNEQFF. The CDR3 DNA reads TGTGCCAGCAGCCCCGGGACAGGGGGCAATGAGCAGTTCTTC.

V usage is TRBV2 and J usage is TRBJ2-3; 8 bases line up with TRBD2. The V segment lost 4 bases and the J segment 1 base; nucleotides outside the gene matches: 1. CDR3 size: 14 residues. CDR1 is SNHLY, CDR2 FYNNEI, per germline. This CDR3 is CASSGAGGTDTQYF. The CDR3 DNA reads as TGTGCCAGCAGTGGAGCGGGAGGCACAGATACGCAGTATTTT.

The chain joins TRBV6-5 to TRBJ2-7; no definite D call. Germline CDR1 and CDR2: MNHEY and SVGAGI. Trimming cost V 2 bases and J 4 bases, with 9 bases left between them. The length of the CDR3 is 13 residues. CDR3 sequence reads: CASSYIALYEQYF. CDR3 nucleotides: TGTGCCAGCAGTTACATCGCCCTTTACGAGCAGTACTTC.

J is TRBJ1-2 and V is TRBV4-1; D might be TRBD1 (5 bases). The V gene's germline CDR1 is MGHRA and CDR2 YSYEKL. V was cut by 0 bases and J by 4 bases, with 12 bases left in between. This CDR3 spans 15 amino acids. CDR3 DNA: TGCGCCAGCAGCCAAGAGAAGGGGCTCCGCTATGGCTACACCTTC. Protein: CASSQEKGLRYGYTF.